This entry features one T cell receptor beta chain sequence. The protocol was immunoSEQ multiplex PCR, while the TCRdb copy is restricted to in-frame clones and leaves out a portion. The sample records roughly 200,000 clones, about 83% being singletons. This CDR3 is built from 18 residues. Germline V gives CDR1 MGHRA, CDR2 YSYEKL. Trimming pared 4 bases from V and 1 base from J, leaving 17 bases between. This sample was taken from a study of blood T cell repertoires in COVID-19. Study-wide background: T cells, B-cell-depleted T cells, or PBMCs provided the cDNA or gDNA that served as material.

Those who participated ranged in age from 18 to 89 years and resided in some 24 US areas. Cohort placement rested on clinical history that participants reported themselves. A case of COVID-19 had been met by exposed participants within 2 weeks before study entry. The sequenced sample consisted of PBMCs or T cells enriched from blood (not recorded which). The TCR sequence derives from a woman aged 50 to 60 who had been exposed to COVID-19. The J gene is TRBJ1-6, the V gene TRBV4-1; D call uncertain. CDR3 sequence reads: CASSLQDSRRSYNSPLHF. The CDR3 region has the DNA TGCGCCAGCAGCCTCCAGGACTCCCGGAGGTCCTATAATTCACCCCTCCACTTT.